Presented here are 14 T cell receptor beta chains from one specimen sequenced in a study of beta chain features in type 1 diabetes. The study's findings and limits: Among patients with Type 1 diabetes, TCRB CDR3s were moderately but significantly shorter in every one of the four CD4+ subsets.

These receptors' antigens are unknown. Of the isolated RNA, all was reverse transcribed, and so the sequenced material was expressed TCRB transcripts. Libraries were prepared by immunoSEQ multiplex PCR; TCRdb keeps only in-frame clonotypes and omits some of them. The sample lists roughly 150,000 clones; about 9.3% were seen once. Sequenced: central memory CD4+ T cells from blood. The receptors shown here come from a man aged 25 to 40 with type 1 diabetes.

This clone came up a few times. This rearrangement joins TRBV18 to TRBJ1-1, with D possibly TRBD1 on 6 matching bases. The germline V gene has CDR1 KGHSH and CDR2 LQKENI. This CDR3 comprises 15 residues. Trimming shortened V by 3 bases and J by 0 bases, and 11 bases separated the two germline ends. This CDR3 is CASSPDRIMNTEAFF. The CDR3 DNA reads TGTGCCAGCTCACCGGACAGAATAATGAACACTGAAGCTTTCTTT.

The V call is TRBV30, the J call TRBJ1-2; 9 nucleotides agree with TRBD1. The CDR3 is made up of 12 amino acids. Germline values: CDR1 GTSNPN, CDR2 SVGIG (reference sequence). The J segment lost 8 bases and the V segment lost 5 bases, leaving 6 bases of the junction unmatched. Here the CDR3 reads CAWGGTGIGYTF. The CDR3 nucleotides are TGTGCCTGGGGGGGGACAGGGATCGGCTACACCTTC.

J is TRBJ2-5 and V is TRBV9; D is undetermined. The CDR3 has 13 residues. V dropped 0 bases and J dropped 7 bases, with 10 bases sitting between them. The germline CDR1 and CDR2 sequences are SGDLS and YYNGEE. The CDR3 DNA sequence: TGTGCCAGCAGCGTAGAAGGCGCGGTGACCCAGTACTTC. Its protein product is CASSVEGAVTQYF.

This clone was recorded a few times. This rearrangement joins TRBV27 to TRBJ1-3, with D possibly being TRBD1 (5 bases). CDR3 size: 15 residues. Per germline, CDR1 MNHEY and CDR2 SMNVEV (reference sequence). Trimming removed 5 bases from V and 6 bases from J, with 17 bases in between. CDR3 DNA sequence: TGTGCCAGCAGTGAAACTTGGGGCGCTGCAAACACCATATATTTT. Translation: CASSETWGAANTIYF.

The chain joins TRBV15 to TRBJ1-2, with D possibly matching TRBD1 (6 bases). V was shortened by 1 base and J by 7 bases, with 13 bases between the two germline ends. The CDR3 has 14 residues. The germline gives CDR1 LNHNV, CDR2 YYDKDF (reference sequence). CDR3: CATSRVAGDGGYTF. DNA for the CDR3: TGTGCCACCAGCAGAGTCGCAGGGGATGGTGGCTACACCTTC.

This chain joins TRBV5-1 and TRBJ2-5; TRBD2 agrees at 7 bases. Germline V gives CDR1 SGHRS, CDR2 YFSETQ. V lost 0 bases to trimming and J lost 1 base; unmatched junction nucleotides: 9. The CDR3 covers 17 residues. The CDR3 DNA reads TGCGCCAGCAGCTTGGGCCCCGGACTAGGCGCCCAAGAGACCCAGTACTTC. Amino acid sequence: CASSLGPGLGAQETQYF. The full variable domain, in which reference TRBV5-1 and TRBJ2-5 provide the parts outside the CDR3, is KAGVTQTPRYLIKTRGQQVTLSCSPISGHRSVSWYQQTPGQGLQFLFEYFSETQRNKGNFPGRFSGRQFSNSRSEMNVSTLELGDSALYLCASSLGPGLGAQETQYFGPGTRLLVL.

In this sample, this clone turned up a few times. This rearrangement joins TRBV7-9 to TRBJ1-1, with 8 nucleotides matching TRBD1. Germline CDR1 is SEHNR and CDR2 is FQNEAQ (reference sequence). The V segment lost 5 bases and the J segment 0 bases; nucleotides outside the gene matches: 8. The CDR3 loop spans 16 amino acids. Written as DNA, the CDR3 is TGTGCCAGCAGCGTAGACAGGGGCGCAATGAACACTGAAGCTTTCTTT. Protein sequence: CASSVDRGAMNTEAFF.

The chain recombines TRBV19 with TRBJ2-3; 9 bases are shared with TRBD1. The V segment lost 8 bases and the J segment 6 bases; nucleotides outside the gene matches: 12. Per the germline V gene, CDR1 is LNHDA and CDR2 is SQIVND (reference sequence). This CDR3 spans 15 amino acids. The chain's CDR3 is CASLPGQGRFDTQYF. DNA of the CDR3: TGTGCCAGTCTTCCGGGACAGGGCCGATTTGATACGCAGTATTTT.

In DNA form, the CDR3 reads TGTGCCTGGAATTTGGGGGGAAGCAATCAGCCCCAGCATTTT. Translated: CAWNLGGSNQPQHF. The chain employs TRBV30 and TRBJ1-5; D might be TRBD1 (5 bases). Per germline, CDR1 GTSNPN and CDR2 SVGIG (reference sequence). The ends were cut back, 4 bases at V and 1 base at J, with 11 bases in the middle. This CDR3 has 14 amino acids.

CDR3 protein: CASSYSWDRGPTEAFF. In DNA form, the CDR3 reads TGTGCCAGCAGTTACTCGTGGGACAGGGGGCCCACTGAAGCTTTCTTT. V usage is TRBV6-6 and J usage is TRBJ1-1, with TRBD1 matching 12 bases. The CDR3 covers 16 residues. Losses at the gene ends were 0 bases for V and 4 bases for J; bases not matched to a gene: 3. CDR1 MNHNY and CDR2 SVGAGI come from the germline V gene (reference sequence).

This clone came up a few times. The chain employs TRBV28 and TRBJ2-7, with 10 bases matching TRBD1. With V trimmed by 6 bases and J by 4 bases, 9 bases remained unmatched. Looked up from germline, CDR1 is MDHEN and CDR2 is SYDVKM. This CDR3 has 15 residues. This chain's CDR3 is CASRGPGQGKYEQYF. The CDR3 DNA sequence: TGTGCCAGCAGGGGACCGGGACAGGGGAAATACGAGCAGTACTTC.

This sequence joins TRBV5-1 and TRBJ2-1; unclear D gene. The CDR3 has 14 residues. The V end lost 1 base, the J end lost 2 bases, and 7 bases lay between the germline ends. CDR1 SGHRS and CDR2 YFSETQ come from the germline V gene. CDR3 DNA sequence: TGCGCCAGCAGCTTGCCCAGTCCCTACAATGAGCAGTTCTTC. This encodes CASSLPSPYNEQFF.

A few counts support this clone. This chain joins TRBV18 and TRBJ1-5; D might be TRBD1 (6 bases). CDR1 and CDR2 from the germline V gene are KGHSH and LQKENI. This CDR3 spans 14 amino acids. Deletions cut 6 bases from V and 4 bases from J, with 13 bases between. The CDR3 DNA reads as TGTGCCAGCTCCCCTACAGGGACGAATCAGCCCCAGCATTTT. Its translation is CASSPTGTNQPQHF.

The chain links TRBV19 to TRBJ1-5; 7 bases align to TRBD1. The CDR3 length is 14 residues. Germline V CDR1 and CDR2: LNHDA, SQIVND (reference sequence). With V trimmed by 3 bases and J by 9 bases, 8 bases remained unmatched. The CDR3 DNA follows: TGTGCCAGTAGTATGACAGGGATATCGATGCCCCAGCATTTT. Translated, it gives CASSMTGISMPQHF.